This TCR beta chain was profiled in a study of blood T cell repertoires in COVID-19. Whole-study context: Nucleic acid was either cDNA or gDNA, and it came from T cells, B-cell-depleted T cells, or PBMCs.

Measured with immunoSEQ multiplex PCR; TCRdb has only the in-frame clones, and not every one. The data hold over 250,000 clones, with about 89% observed a single time. V was trimmed by 7 bases and J by 5 bases, leaving 14 bases between them. The CDR3 length is 13 residues. This receptor was obtained from a man aged 35 to 55 who had recovered from COVID-19. The sample was peripheral blood. The chain couples TRBV12-3 or TRBV12-4 to TRBJ2-5; D possibly corresponds to TRBD1 (5 bases). CDR3 amino acids: CASNIQGWETQYF. CDR3 nucleotide sequence: TGTGCCAGCAACATCCAGGGTTGGGAGACCCAGTACTTC.